These T cell receptor beta chains were read from a single sample in a study of control samples from healthy donors and cancer patients. Assay: immunoSEQ multiplex PCR; the TCRdb copy retains only in-frame clones and omits some. The data show about 150,000 clones, around 96% seen once. The sequenced sample consisted of blood. These receptors were obtained from a man between 35 and 55 years old in good health. The CDR3 runs from the conserved cysteine through the conserved F or W. D genes are given only for firm matches. Some rows mark clone size as missing; the rest say once, few, many or name a class of expanded clone.

cdr3_aa	cdr3_nt	v_call	d_call	clone_size	j_call
CASSHTGGGEKLFF	TGTGCCAGCAGCCACACAGGGGGCGGTGAAAAACTGTTTTTT	TRBV9	TRBD1	-	TRBJ1-4
CASNPPGTGRSYEQYF	TGTGCCAGCAACCCCCCCGGGACAGGTCGATCCTACGAGCAGTACTTC	TRBV11-3	TRBD1	-	TRBJ2-7
CASSEGGYEQYF	TGCGCCAGCAGTGAGGGGGGTTACGAGCAGTACTTC	TRBV10-2	-	-	TRBJ2-7
CAWSSLGGTGISPLHF	TGTGCCTGGAGTTCCCTTGGGGGGACAGGGATATCACCCCTCCACTTT	TRBV30	TRBD1	-	TRBJ1-6
CASSLATGESNYGYTF	TGCGCCAGCAGCTTGGCCACAGGGGAGTCGAACTATGGCTACACCTTC	TRBV5-1	TRBD1	-	TRBJ1-2
CASSQDKDDTTNEKLFF	TGTGCCAGCAGCCAAGATAAGGACGACACAACTAATGAAAAACTGTTTTTT	TRBV3-1/TRBV3-2	-	-	TRBJ1-4
CATSDSGQYEQYF	TGTGCCACCAGTGATTCCGGACAGTACGAGCAGTACTTC	TRBV24-1	-	-	TRBJ2-7
CASSLAWGNTIYF	TGTGCCAGCAGTTTAGCATGGGGAAACACCATATATTTT	TRBV12-3/TRBV12-4	-	once	TRBJ1-3
CATSDPGLGNQPQHF	TGTGCCACCAGTGATCCCGGGCTGGGGAATCAGCCCCAGCATTTT	TRBV24-1	-	-	TRBJ1-5
CASSLTSEQYF	TGTGCCAGCAGCTTAACCAGTGAGCAGTACTTC	TRBV7-9	-	-	TRBJ2-7
CARETGGADNSPLHF	TGTGCCAGAGAAACAGGGGGCGCGGATAATTCACCCCTCCACTTT	TRBV2	TRBD1	-	TRBJ1-6
CASSVGGVNTEAFF	TGTGCCAGCAGCGTAGGAGGTGTGAACACTGAAGCTTTCTTT	TRBV9	-	-	TRBJ1-1
CASSQLGGNTIYF	TGTGCCAGCAGCCAACTCGGCGGAAACACCATATATTTT	TRBV14	-	once	TRBJ1-3
CASKQGLEYNEQFF	TGTGCCAGCAAGCAGGGACTAGAGTACAATGAGCAGTTCTTC	TRBV2	TRBD2	-	TRBJ2-1
CASSEQTNYGYTF	TGTGCCAGTAGTGAGCAGACTAACTATGGCTACACCTTC	TRBV19	-	-	TRBJ1-2
CASSTGTVTYGYTF	TGTGCCAGCAGTACTGGGACAGTGACCTATGGCTACACCTTC	TRBV6-5	TRBD1	-	TRBJ1-2
CASRPNPQGASEQYF	TGTGCCAGCAGGCCGAATCCACAGGGGGCGAGCGAGCAGTACTTC	TRBV6-5	TRBD1	-	TRBJ2-7
CASSLSRQRGVGTQYF	TGTGCCAGCAGCTTATCCCGCCAGCGGGGGGTAGGGACCCAGTACTTC	TRBV7-9	TRBD2	-	TRBJ2-5